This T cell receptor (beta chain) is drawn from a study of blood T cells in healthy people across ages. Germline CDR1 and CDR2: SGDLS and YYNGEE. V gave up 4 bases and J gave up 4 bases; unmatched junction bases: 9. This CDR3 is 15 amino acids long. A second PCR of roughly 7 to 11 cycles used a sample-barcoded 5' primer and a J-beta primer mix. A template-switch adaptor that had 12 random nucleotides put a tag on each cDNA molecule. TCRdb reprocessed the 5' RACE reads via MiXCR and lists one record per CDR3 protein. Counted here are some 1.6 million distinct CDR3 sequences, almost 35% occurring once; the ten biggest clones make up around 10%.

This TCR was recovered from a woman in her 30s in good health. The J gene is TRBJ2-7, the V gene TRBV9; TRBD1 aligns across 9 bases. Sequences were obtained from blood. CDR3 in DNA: TGTGCCAGCAGCCTCTCCGGGACAGGGTTTTACGAGCAGTACTTC. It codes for CASSLSGTGFYEQYF.